The sequence of this T cell receptor beta chain was determined in a study of blood T cell repertoires in COVID-19. Whole-study context: Sites across the United States, Italy and Spain contributed samples from acute and convalescent COVID-19. PBMCs, B-cell-depleted T cells, or T cells provided the cDNA or gDNA that made up the material.

Original processing methods: How many nucleated cells were present was estimated from reference gene primer amplification. TCRdb's table, derived via immunoSEQ multiplex PCR, lists solely in-frame clones and lacks some. V, J and clone size derive from that table, while D and trimming were established from the DNA sequence. The sample contains under 150,000 clones, 70% to 90% of which appear only once. In germline, CDR1 is MNHEY, CDR2 SMNVEV (reference sequence). The CDR3 consists of 15 residues. Trimming stripped 6 bases from V and 4 bases from J, with 19 bases between. The chain carries TRBV27 and TRBJ2-7; possibly TRBD2 for D (5 bases). The sequence derives from a man aged 35-49 years with acute or convalescent COVID-19. Sequencing was done on a sample of peripheral blood. As DNA, the CDR3 is TGTGCCAGCAGACTAAAGGAGAATCCGGGATACGAGCAGTACTTC. It encodes CASRLKENPGYEQYF.